The T cell receptor beta chain under discussion was sequenced for a study of cytotoxic CD8 clonotypes in ibrutinib-treated CLL. About the study: Among the patients, 10 to 11 presented as relapsed/refractory and over 14 as treatment-naive; fewer than 18 showed unmutated IGHV. Partial response occurred in approximately 25 patients and complete response in 2; at median about 70 months, roughly 15 remained remitted and roughly 12 progressed. It was after a median 12 months of treatment, range 6 to 36, that response samples were taken.

Germline V CDR1 and CDR2: SGDLS, YYNGEE. Trimming took off 3 bases at V and 2 bases at J, with 8 bases between the two ends. The CDR3 extends over 13 amino acids. Sequenced by immunoSEQ multiplex PCR; TCRdb stores in-frame clones only, minus some. The data contain hundreds of thousands of clones, 70% to 80% of them singletons. This TCR came from a human donor with chronic lymphocytic leukemia. Sequencing was performed on PBMCs, taken before ibrutinib treatment. The chain links TRBV9 to TRBJ1-1, with D tentatively TRBD1 (5 bases). CDR3 sequence reads: CASSADINTEAFF. CDR3 DNA: TGTGCCAGCAGCGCGGACATTAACACTGAAGCTTTCTTT.